This is a list of T cell receptor beta chains from one sample in a study of STAT5B mutations in CD4+ large granular lymphocyte leukemia. Profiled with immunoSEQ multiplex PCR; TCRdb holds only in-frame clones, not every one. This sample has around 28,000 clones, with just under 75% found just once. The specimen was CD4+ T cells from blood buffy coats. These receptors were collected from a human donor in good health. Each CDR3 is given with its conserved first and last residue. The order of the fields is V gene, J gene, CDR3 length, CDR3 protein.

v_call: TRBV25-1; j_call: TRBJ2-7; cdr3_length: 13; cdr3_aa: CASTGGNGAEQYF
v_call: TRBV6-1; j_call: TRBJ2-1; cdr3_length: 15; cdr3_aa: CASSELRVSDNQQFF
v_call: TRBV5-6; j_call: TRBJ1-2; cdr3_length: 18; cdr3_aa: CASSLERGTGLRYGGYTF
v_call: TRBV5-5; j_call: TRBJ2-3; cdr3_length: 13; cdr3_aa: CASGRPDRDTQYF
v_call: TRBV7-3; j_call: TRBJ2-1; cdr3_length: 16; cdr3_aa: CASSLISGRESSEQFF
v_call: TRBV5-6; j_call: TRBJ1-2; cdr3_length: 12; cdr3_aa: CASSLSGYGYTF
v_call: TRBV19; j_call: TRBJ2-7; cdr3_length: 15; cdr3_aa: CATKWDFPGSGEQYF
v_call: TRBV29-1; j_call: TRBJ2-2; cdr3_length: 13; cdr3_aa: CSVAGTGGGELFF
v_call: TRBV13; j_call: TRBJ2-7; cdr3_length: 16; cdr3_aa: CASSLGVPFLSYEQYF
v_call: TRBV6-1; j_call: TRBJ1-2; cdr3_length: 17; cdr3_aa: CASSESGTGGLRYGYTF
v_call: TRBV5-4; j_call: TRBJ2-4; cdr3_length: 16; cdr3_aa: CASSLAGVWGKNIQYF
v_call: TRBV7-9; j_call: TRBJ2-3; cdr3_length: 17; cdr3_aa: CASSAFGLAGQSDTQYF
v_call: TRBV5-1; j_call: TRBJ2-7; cdr3_length: 15; cdr3_aa: CASRPPGRSSYEQYF
v_call: TRBV6-6; j_call: TRBJ2-1; cdr3_length: 12; cdr3_aa: CASRTPGRRQFF
v_call: TRBV19; j_call: TRBJ1-5; cdr3_length: 17; cdr3_aa: CASSANHRGGSNQPQHF
v_call: TRBV7-2; j_call: TRBJ2-3; cdr3_length: 15; cdr3_aa: CASSLGDPFTDTQYF
v_call: TRBV19; j_call: TRBJ1-1; cdr3_length: 13; cdr3_aa: CASNNRGSTEAFF
v_call: TRBV19; j_call: TRBJ2-7; cdr3_length: 16; cdr3_aa: CASSIQMGQGRDEQYF
v_call: TRBV28; j_call: TRBJ2-2; cdr3_length: 19; cdr3_aa: CASTRPYHSGGANTGELFF
v_call: TRBV5-1; j_call: TRBJ1-2; cdr3_length: 15; cdr3_aa: CASSLGGRRNYGYTF
v_call: TRBV5-1; j_call: TRBJ1-6; cdr3_length: 14; cdr3_aa: CASSLEPIESPLHF